The clone carrying this T cell receptor beta chain has more than one count but fewer than ten. The CDR3 consists of 14 residues. Germline CDR1 MNHEY, CDR2 SVGAGI. Trimming removed 2 bases from V and 1 base from J, with 8 bases in between. This record belongs to a study of CD8+ T cells in alopecia areata. Treatment of the sample: oral pan-JAK inhibitor, 5-10 mg twice daily. The sequencing template was cDNA reverse transcribed from extracted RNA. The repertoire was sequenced with immunoSEQ multiplex PCR; TCRdb's copy has only in-frame clones and lacks some. Of 250,000 to 350,000 clones listed, about 62% are singletons.

The sequence was collected from a human donor with alopecia areata. V gene TRBV6-5 combines with J gene TRBJ1-2; unclear D gene. This sample comprised CD4+ T cells sorted from blood, obtained between weeks 51 and 54, from a patient treated with tofacitinib. CDR3: CASSYDGINYGYTF. The CDR3 region has the DNA TGTGCCAGCAGTTACGACGGGATTAACTATGGCTACACCTTC.